This entry lists 13 T cell receptor beta chains sequenced from one sample in a study of blood T cell repertoires in COVID-19 (dated by TCRdb to the early 2020s). Libraries were constructed by the immunoSEQ multiplex PCR assay. Not all clones reach the TCRdb copy of this immuneACCESS table, which keeps in-frame sequences only. Checked studies attribute under half of the gap to unresolved V genes and leave the rest unexplained. Counted in this sample were about 310,000 clones; roughly 85% of them appeared once. The top ten clones comprise over 1.5% of the sample. Sequenced material: PBMCs or T cells enriched from blood (not recorded which). Receptors originate from a woman in her twenties or thirties who had been exposed to COVID-19.

The V and J genes are TRBV13 and TRBJ1-6; the D gene is possibly TRBD1 (6 bases). Trimming took off 7 bases at V and 9 bases at J, with 25 bases between the two ends. Germline V gives CDR1 PRHDT, CDR2 FYEKMQ (reference sequence). This CDR3 comprises 17 residues. The chain's CDR3 is CASNMKGKAGDLSPLHF. The DNA of the CDR3 is TGTGCCAGCAATATGAAAGGTAAAGCAGGGGATCTTTCACCCCTCCACTTT.

This chain joins TRBV23-1 and TRBJ2-3, with D unclear. TRBV23-1 is reported as an ORF; its role is uncertain. V was pared by 0 bases and J by 5 bases, with 12 bases between. The CDR3 sequence is 15 residues long. The CDR3 region has the DNA TGCGCCAGCAGTCAATCCCGAGAGGTGTTAGATACGCAGTATTTT. It translates to CASSQSREVLDTQYF.

CDR3 nucleotides: TGTGCCAGCAGTTTTCGGGGGGAGGGATACTATGGCTACACCTTC. It translates to CASSFRGEGYYGYTF. V usage is TRBV27 and J usage is TRBJ1-2, with a possible D match to TRBD1 (5 bases). Germline loops: CDR1 MNHEY, CDR2 SMNVEV (reference sequence). Trimming removed 3 bases at V and 3 bases at J, with 14 bases between. The CDR3 extends over 15 amino acids.

This clone came up once. The chain carries TRBV7-9 and TRBJ1-2, with TRBD1 matching 9 bases. Looked up from germline, CDR1 is SEHNR and CDR2 is FQNEAQ (reference sequence). CDR3 length: 15 residues. V trimming: 4 bases; J trimming: 4 bases; junction bases outside the gene matches: 7. The CDR3 DNA reads TGTGCCAGCAGCTGGGGTGGACAGGGGCGCTATGGCTACACCTTC. It codes for CASSWGGQGRYGYTF.

The chain employs TRBV10-3 and TRBJ1-1; D possibly corresponds to TRBD1 (6 bases). V lost 7 bases and J 1 base, leaving 10 bases between the germline ends. The CDR3 loop spans 13 amino acids. Germline-derived CDR1 and CDR2 are ENHRY and SYGVKD. CDR3 DNA: TGTGCCATCAAGAAACAGGGGAACACTGAAGCTTTCTTT. Amino acid sequence: CAIKKQGNTEAFF.

This clone was picked up one time. The chain uses TRBV2 and TRBJ1-3; D is perhaps TRBD1 (5 bases). V lost 7 bases to trimming and J lost 0 bases, with 13 bases between them. Germline V lookup: CDR1 SNHLY, CDR2 FYNNEI. This CDR3 contains 15 residues. CDR3 sequence reads: CASIRSGNSGNTIYF. In nucleotides, the CDR3 is TGTGCCAGCATCCGTTCAGGGAACTCTGGAAACACCATATATTTT.

V usage is TRBV5-1 and J usage is TRBJ2-3; D is undetermined. There are 13 residues in the CDR3. Germline CDR1 SGHRS, CDR2 YFSETQ. The V gene lost 1 base and the J gene lost 4 bases, with 7 bases spanning the gap. CDR3 residues: CASSLLVSDTQYF. The CDR3 nucleotides are TGCGCCAGCAGCTTGTTAGTATCAGATACGCAGTATTTT.

This chain links TRBV5-5 with TRBJ2-2; 8 nucleotides match TRBD1. Germline V gene sequence: CDR1 SGHKS, CDR2 YYEKEE (reference sequence). With V trimmed by 4 bases and J by 3 bases, 11 bases remained unmatched. This CDR3 spans 17 amino acids. The CDR3 region is CASSPRPGQVYTGELFF. The CDR3 nucleotides are TGTGCCAGCAGCCCCAGGCCGGGACAGGTTTACACCGGGGAGCTGTTTTTT.

The chain couples TRBV7-2 to TRBJ2-5, with 7 bases identical to TRBD2. This CDR3 comprises 14 residues. Trimming cost V 5 bases and J 5 bases; bases outside gene matches: 8. Germline V lookup: CDR1 SGHTA, CDR2 FQGNSA. The CDR3 protein is CASSPLGGMETQYF. DNA of the CDR3: TGTGCCAGCAGCCCCCTCGGGGGGATGGAGACCCAGTACTTC.

Turning to this clone: The sample contains more than one DNA sequence encoding this CDR3. This chain joins TRBV7-9 and TRBJ1-5, with D possibly being TRBD1 (5 bases). CDR1 is SEHNR and CDR2 is FQNEAQ in the germline V gene (reference sequence). Deletions cut 5 bases from V and 1 base from J, with 9 bases between. CDR3 length: 14 residues. The CDR3 DNA follows: TGTGCCAGCAGCGTCCAGGGAAGCAATCAGCCCCAGCATTTT. Protein product: CASSVQGSNQPQHF.

The chain links TRBV29-1 to TRBJ2-5, with D possibly TRBD1 on 6 matching bases. The V gene lost 6 bases and the J gene lost 2 bases, with 25 bases spanning the gap. This CDR3 region has 17 residues. CDR1 and CDR2 from the germline V gene are SQVTM and ANQGSEA. Written as DNA, the CDR3 is TGCAGCGTACGGGACATCAGGCGGGCAATAGAACAAGAGACCCAGTACTTC. As protein: CSVRDIRRAIEQETQYF.

The chain links TRBV4-3 to TRBJ1-3; D call uncertain. This CDR3 has 16 residues. Germline CDR1 LGHNA, CDR2 YSLEER. Trimming took 5 bases from V and 4 from J, leaving 18 bases between them. CDR3 nucleotides: TGCGCCAGCAGCTCAAGTCCCCCTTTCAGAGGAAACACCATATATTTT. Translated, it gives CASSSSPPFRGNTIYF.

V usage is TRBV6-5 and J usage is TRBJ2-7; the D gene is possibly TRBD1 (8 bases). The CDR3 sequence is 15 residues long. Trimming pared 6 bases from V and 1 base from J, leaving 16 bases between. CDR1 is MNHEY and CDR2 is SVGAGI in the germline V gene. The CDR3 protein is CASRDTGGGSYEQYF. Written as DNA, the CDR3 is TGTGCCAGCAGGGACACAGGGGGGGGATCCTACGAGCAGTACTTC.